The clone carrying this T cell receptor (beta chain) was detected once. Germline assignment: CDR1 LGHDT and CDR2 YNNKEL (reference sequence). V was pared by 1 base and J by 1 base, with 1 base of the junction left unmatched. This CDR3 region has 15 residues. The data were taken from a study of blood T cell repertoires in COVID-19. Study overall: The United States, Italy and Spain supplied acute and convalescent COVID-19 samples. The cDNA or gDNA used as material had been derived from T cells, B-cell-depleted T cells, or PBMCs.

Authors' methods: Amplification with reference gene primers provided the estimates of nucleated cell counts. Some clones are missing from TCRdb's copy, which holds only in-frame ones; the method was immunoSEQ multiplex PCR. The DNA gave D and trimming, while V, J and clone size come from that table. The sample contains approximately 100,000 clones, roughly nine tenths of which appear only once. The sample consisted of peripheral blood. This chain uses TRBV3-1 (or the pseudogene TRBV3-2) with TRBJ2-7; 10 bases are shared with TRBD1. The TCR comes from a man between 60 and 75 years old with acute or convalescent COVID-19. In nucleotides, the CDR3 is TGTGCCAGCAGCCAAGGGACAGGGGGATCCTACGAGCAGTACTTC. This codes for CASSQGTGGSYEQYF.